The 18 T cell receptor beta chains below come from one sample, sequenced in a study of OX40 agonist ivuxolimab in advanced cancers. Only in-frame clones appear in the TCRdb table, and some are missing; sequencing was by immunoSEQ multiplex PCR. Among some 64,000 clones listed, 91% were seen once. Sequences were derived from CD4+ or CD8+ T cells sorted from blood, sampled in a trial of the OX40 agonist ivuxolimab. These receptors were obtained from an adult with an advanced solid tumor such as melanoma, head and neck, liver or kidney cancer.

The chain couples TRBV29-1 to TRBJ2-2; D gene ambiguous. There are 14 residues in the CDR3. Germline V gene sequence: CDR1 SQVTM, CDR2 ANQGSEA. V lost 0 bases, J lost 1 base, and 6 bases lay in between. As DNA, the CDR3 is TGCAGCGTTGAAGATCTCAAGAACACCGGGGAGCTGTTTTTT. This encodes CSVEDLKNTGELFF.

This chain joins TRBV19 and TRBJ1-1, with TRBD1 matching over 8 bases. The CDR3 is made up of 14 amino acids. V lost 3 bases, J lost 4 bases, and 4 bases stayed unmatched. Germline CDR1 LNHDA, CDR2 SQIVND (reference sequence). The CDR3 sequence: CASSMDRVGTEAFF. Written as DNA, the CDR3 is TGTGCCAGTAGTATGGACAGGGTGGGCACTGAAGCTTTCTTT.

The chain employs TRBV5-6 and TRBJ1-3; no clear D. Germline V gene lookup returns CDR1 SGHDT and CDR2 YYEEEE. CDR3 length: 14 residues. The V end was cut by 0 bases, the J end by 2 bases, with 6 bases between. CDR3: CASSLDSTGNTIYF. The CDR3 DNA reads TGTGCCAGCAGCTTGGACAGTACTGGAAACACCATATATTTT. Together with reference TRBV5-6 and TRBJ1-3, the CDR3 gives the full variable domain: DAGVTQSPTHLIKTRGQQVTLRCSPKSGHDTVSWYQQALGQGPQFIFQYYEEEERQRGNFPDRFSGHQFPNYSSELNVNALLLGDSALYLCASSLDSTGNTIYFGEGSWLTVV.

This clone is a singleton in its sample. J is TRBJ2-7 and V is TRBV2, with D perhaps matching TRBD1 (6 bases). CDR1 and CDR2 from the germline V gene are SNHLY and FYNNEI. CDR3 size: 12 residues. Trimming took off 8 bases at V and 3 bases at J, with 11 bases between the two ends. In nucleotides, the CDR3 is TGTGCCAGCTGGGACACCCTCTACGAGCAGTACTTC. Protein: CASWDTLYEQYF.

V is TRBV7-2 and J is TRBJ1-3, with D perhaps TRBD1 (5 bases). Germline lookup yields CDR1 SGHTA and CDR2 FQGNSA. V lost 2 bases and J lost 4, with 9 bases in between. This CDR3 comprises 14 residues. The DNA for the CDR3 is TGTGCCAGCAGCTTATGGGGGGAAGGAAACACCATATATTTT. It translates to CASSLWGEGNTIYF.

The chain employs TRBV27 and TRBJ1-1, with D hard to call. Between the trimmed V and J ends, which lost 4 bases and 6 bases, there was a span of 9 bases. The CDR3 totals 12 residues. Germline V gene data show CDR1 as MNHEY and CDR2 as SMNVEV (reference sequence). The DNA for the CDR3 is TGTGCCAGCAGTTACGGCCATCCTGAAGCTTTCTTT. Translating it yields CASSYGHPEAFF.

The chain has TRBV4-1 and TRBJ2-1; possibly TRBD1 for D (5 bases). The germline V and J ends were trimmed by 1 base and 4 bases, with 11 bases remaining between them. Germline lookup yields CDR1 MGHRA and CDR2 YSYEKL. The CDR3 spans 15 residues. CDR3 DNA sequence: TGCGCCAGCAGCCAAGGGGGCGGCGAATACAATGAGCAGTTCTTC. Protein product: CASSQGGGEYNEQFF.

V gene TRBV2 combines with J gene TRBJ2-5; tentatively, D is TRBD2 (6 bases). The CDR3 totals 14 residues. The V end lost 4 bases, the J end lost 5 bases, and 14 bases lay between the germline ends. Per germline, CDR1 SNHLY and CDR2 FYNNEI. DNA for the CDR3: TGTGCCAGCAGTGTAAGGACGGGGGTGGAGACCCAGTACTTC. It translates to CASSVRTGVETQYF.

This chain links TRBV6-5 with TRBJ2-7; tentative D call: TRBD1 (6 bases). Germline V gives CDR1 MNHEY, CDR2 SVGAGI. The CDR3 loop spans 14 amino acids. Trimming pared 6 bases from V and 5 bases from J, leaving 17 bases between. CDR3: CASSLRTGFNEQYF. The CDR3 DNA reads as TGTGCCAGCAGCTTGCGCACAGGGTTCAACGAGCAGTACTTC.

The chain recombines TRBV27 with TRBJ2-2; D possibly corresponds to TRBD1 (5 bases). Trimming left V 8 bases short and J 7 bases short, with 20 bases between. The CDR3 covers 15 residues. The germline gives CDR1 MNHEY, CDR2 SMNVEV (reference sequence). The CDR3 sequence is CASRSTTGAGGELFF. DNA of the CDR3: TGTGCCAGCCGCTCCACCACAGGTGCAGGCGGGGAGCTGTTTTTT.

V is TRBV29-1 and J is TRBJ2-7; the match to TRBD2 covers 7 bases. From germline, CDR1 is SQVTM and CDR2 ANQGSEA. V gave up 3 bases and J gave up 6 bases; unmatched junction bases: 11. This CDR3 comprises 14 residues. The CDR3 spells CSVDGGVKGTEQYF. Written as DNA, the CDR3 is TGCAGCGTTGATGGGGGGGTGAAGGGAACCGAGCAGTACTTC.

This sequence joins TRBV10-2 and TRBJ2-3; D gene uncertain. The CDR3 consists of 11 residues. Trimming took off 2 bases at V and 7 bases at J, with 4 bases between the two ends. Germline loops: CDR1 WSHSY, CDR2 SAAADI. The CDR3 loop is CASSETYTQYF. CDR3 nucleotide sequence: TGCGCCAGCAGTGAGACCTATACGCAGTATTTT.

The rearrangement uses TRBV6-5 and TRBJ2-5; 11 bases line up with TRBD2. Germline V lookup: CDR1 MNHEY, CDR2 SVGAGI. Unmatched junction bases numbered 7, after V lost 8 bases and J lost 2 bases. This CDR3 spans 15 amino acids. CDR3 bases: TGTGCCAGCGGGTCTAGCGGGGGGCCACAAGAGACCCAGTACTTC. Translated, it gives CASGSSGGPQETQYF.

The chain employs TRBV6-4 and TRBJ2-2, with 15 bases that match TRBD2. The V gene's germline CDR1 is MRHNA and CDR2 SNTAGT. The CDR3 totals 18 residues. V shed 5 bases, J shed 2 bases, and the junction held 6 bases outside the gene matches. In DNA form, the CDR3 reads TGTGCCAGCAGTCCCGGACTAGCGGGGGGGGATAACACCGGGGAGCTGTTTTTT. Translating it yields CASSPGLAGGDNTGELFF.

The chain uses TRBV27 and TRBJ1-1; TRBD1 might be the D (5 bases). V was shortened by 3 bases and J by 8 bases, with 16 bases between the two germline ends. Germline V gene lookup returns CDR1 MNHEY and CDR2 SMNVEV (reference sequence). The CDR3 covers 14 residues. CDR3 in amino acids: CASSFSPQEFEAFF. The DNA for the CDR3 is TGTGCCAGCAGTTTTAGCCCACAGGAATTCGAAGCTTTCTTT.

V usage is TRBV15 and J usage is TRBJ2-1; no firm D call. CDR1 LNHNV and CDR2 YYDKDF come from the germline V gene (reference sequence). The CDR3 contains 16 residues. V lost 0 bases and J lost 7, with 16 bases in between. CDR3 loop: CATSRDLYSIRNEQFF. CDR3 DNA: TGTGCCACCAGCAGAGATCTGTACAGTATAAGGAATGAGCAGTTCTTC.

This clone appeared once. The V and J genes are TRBV6-5 and TRBJ1-1; no definite D call. CDR1 and CDR2 from the germline V gene are MNHEY and SVGAGI. Trimming shortened V by 2 bases and J by 8 bases, and 12 bases separated the two germline ends. The CDR3 length is 13 residues. The DNA of the CDR3 is TGTGCCAGCAGTTACGGCTTTTCGGCAGAAGCTTTCTTT. Translation gives CASSYGFSAEAFF.

The chain combines TRBV4-1 with TRBJ2-7; weak D call: TRBD2 (7 bases). The CDR3 is made up of 21 amino acids. V lost 1 base and J lost 0, with 28 bases in between. Germline CDR1 and CDR2: MGHRA and YSYEKL. CDR3 residues: CASSQVLGGDNLGQYSYEQYF. CDR3 bases: TGCGCCAGCAGCCAAGTACTAGGGGGGGACAACTTGGGGCAATACTCCTACGAGCAGTACTTC.